The rows below give T cell receptor beta chains drawn from one sample of a study of human T cells and chemical hapten exposure. TCRdb analysed the RACE reads with MiXCR anew, one entry per CDR3 protein. Here the sample spans more than 95,000 distinct CDR3 sequences, 9.5% to 13% being singletons. The specimen was whole blood, collected in connection with sensitization to the hapten diphenylcyclopropenone (DPC). These receptor sequences come from a woman aged 45 to 65 with alopecia areata. Some clones in this sample may be carry-over from other donors' samples. The CDR3 runs from the conserved cysteine through the conserved F or W. The D gene is left open where the match is weak. The size of a clone is reported for some rows only, either as once, few or many, or as a class for expanded clones.

>TRBD2|.|TRBV28|TRBJ2-3
CASSSSGASTDTQYF
TGTGCCAGCAGTAGTAGCGGGGCTAGCACAGATACGCAGTATTTT
>.|.|TRBV28|TRBJ2-5
CASSAPGFSETQYF
TGTGCCAGCAGCGCTCCGGGGTTCAGCGAGACCCAGTACTTC
>.|many|TRBV7-9|TRBJ1-1
CASSLGEVSEAFF
TGTGCCAGCAGCTTGGGCGAAGTCTCTGAAGCTTTCTTT
>.|.|TRBV5-5|TRBJ2-4
CASSSARDRLEDIQYF
TGTGCCAGCAGCTCCGCCCGGGACAGACTAGAAGACATTCAGTACTTC
>.|few|TRBV28|TRBJ1-6
CASSSVNSPLHF
TGTGCCAGCAGTTCAGTCAATTCACCCCTCCACTTT
>.|.|TRBV18|TRBJ2-1
CASSGTGPQGREQFF
TGTGCCAGCTCAGGAACAGGACCCCAAGGCAGGGAGCAGTTCTTC
>.|.|TRBV28|TRBJ2-7
CASSLEEAVYEQYF
TGTGCCAGCAGTTTAGAAGAAGCGGTCTACGAGCAGTACTTC
>.|.|TRBV11-3|TRBJ2-1
CASSPGDTYTNEQFF
TGTGCCAGCAGCCCCGGGGACACCTATACCAATGAGCAGTTCTTC
>.|.|TRBV28|TRBJ1-1
CASNLGRSIMNTEAFF
TGTGCCAGCAACTTAGGCAGATCTATTATGAACACTGAAGCTTTCTTT
>TRBD1|.|TRBV7-9|TRBJ2-7
CASSLEAGTGHYEQYF
TGTGCCAGCAGCTTAGAAGCCGGGACAGGACACTACGAGCAGTACTTC
>.|many|TRBV29-1|TRBJ2-2
CSVAQHGELFF
TGCAGCGTTGCTCAGCACGGGGAGCTGTTTTTT
>.|many|TRBV12-3/TRBV12-4|TRBJ1-1
CASSLEGGGEAFF
TGTGCCAGCAGTTTAGAAGGGGGGGGTGAAGCTTTCTTT
>TRBD1|many|TRBV3-1|TRBJ2-2
CASSQAGTGNGELFF
TGTGCCAGCAGCCAAGCTGGGACAGGGAACGGGGAGCTGTTTTTT
>.|.|TRBV7-9|TRBJ2-4
CASSLVGPVEDIQYF
TGTGCCAGCAGCTTAGTGGGCCCCGTAGAGGACATTCAGTACTTC
>.|many|TRBV29-1|TRBJ1-2
CSSRRDANYGYTF
TGCAGCTCCCGCCGGGACGCAAACTATGGCTACACCTTC
>.|.|TRBV20-1|TRBJ1-1
CRGRDPLNTEAFF
TGCAGGGGGAGGGACCCCTTGAACACTGAAGCTTTCTTT
>.|.|TRBV2|TRBJ1-4
CASSESRGGREKLFF
TGTGCCAGCAGTGAATCCCGGGGGGGTCGGGAAAAACTGTTTTTT
>.|many|TRBV12-3/TRBV12-4|TRBJ2-5
CASSLAGGAETQYF
TGTGCCAGCAGTTTAGCGGGGGGAGCAGAGACCCAGTACTTC
>.|few|TRBV21-1|TRBJ2-1
CARGDRQGHNEQFF
TGTGCCAGGGGGGACCGACAGGGCCACAATGAGCAGTTCTTC
>.|.|TRBV18|TRBJ1-6
CASSPISGQNNSPLHF
TGTGCCAGCTCACCAATCAGCGGACAAAATAATTCACCCCTCCACTTT
>.|many|TRBV10-2|TRBJ1-1
CASSENIDTEAFF
TGCGCCAGCAGTGAGAACATTGACACTGAAGCTTTCTTT
>.|few|TRBV5-1|TRBJ2-3
CASTVQGGTDTQYF
TGCGCCAGCACCGTACAGGGAGGCACAGATACGCAGTATTTT
>.|few|TRBV28|TRBJ1-5
CASKPSGQGDSQPQHF
TGTGCCAGCAAGCCCAGCGGGCAGGGTGATTCTCAGCCCCAGCATTTT
>.|.|TRBV6-2/TRBV6-3|TRBJ2-2
CASYEDTGELFF
TGTGCCAGCTATGAGGACACCGGGGAGCTGTTTTTT
>.|.|TRBV4-2|TRBJ2-3
CASSMLSDTQYF
TGTGCCAGCAGCATGTTATCAGATACGCAGTATTTT
>.|.|TRBV4-2|TRBJ1-2
CASSQEVGSYYGYTF
TGTGCCAGCAGCCAAGAGGTAGGCAGTTACTATGGCTACACCTTC
>.|many|TRBV12-3/TRBV12-4|TRBJ1-6
CASSREDVSPLHF
TGTGCCAGCAGCAGGGAGGATGTTTCACCCCTCCACTTT
>.|few|TRBV5-1|TRBJ1-2
CASSLAGENYGYTF
TGCGCCAGCAGCTTGGCAGGGGAAAACTATGGCTACACCTTC
>.|few|TRBV6-6|TRBJ2-5
CASSRFQETQYF
TGTGCCAGCAGCCGTTTCCAAGAGACCCAGTACTTC
>TRBD2|.|TRBV3-1|TRBJ2-1
CASSAEGGTYNEQFF
TGTGCCAGCAGCGCTGAGGGAGGGACTTACAATGAGCAGTTCTTC
>.|.|TRBV7-9|TRBJ1-4
CASSLGTAKEKLFF
TGTGCCAGCAGCTTAGGCACAGCCAAGGAAAAACTGTTTTTT
>.|few|TRBV20-1|TRBJ2-2
CSAKGITGELFF
TGCAGTGCTAAGGGAATCACCGGGGAGCTGTTTTTT
>.|.|TRBV7-8|TRBJ1-1
CASSFLKETEAFF
TGTGCCAGCAGCTTTTTGAAGGAGACTGAAGCTTTCTTT
>TRBD2|many|TRBV4-2|TRBJ2-1
CASSQFKGLAGINEQFF
TGTGCCAGCAGCCAATTTAAGGGGCTAGCGGGAATCAATGAGCAGTTCTTC
>.|.|TRBV10-3|TRBJ2-7
CAISESGNEQYF
TGTGCCATCAGTGAGTCAGGGAACGAGCAGTACTTC
>TRBD1|.|TRBV20-1|TRBJ1-1
CSARRSGTGYTEAFF
TGCAGTGCTCGGAGGTCCGGGACAGGGTACACTGAAGCTTTCTTT
>.|few|TRBV29-1|TRBJ1-1
CSVEGGGGYTEAFF
TGCAGCGTTGAAGGAGGAGGAGGGTACACTGAAGCTTTCTTT
>.|once|TRBV7-7|TRBJ1-1
CASSFDPNTEAFF
TGTGCTAGCAGCTTCGACCCGAACACTGAAGCTTTCTTT
>.|few|TRBV5-1|TRBJ2-1
CASSLNAREDNEQFF
TGCGCCAGCAGCTTGAATGCGCGGGAAGACAATGAGCAGTTCTTC
>.|many|TRBV6-2/TRBV6-3|TRBJ2-3
CASSNRHRTDLDTQYF
TGTGCCAGCAGTAACCGCCACCGGACCGATCTCGATACGCAGTATTTT
>.|.|TRBV20-1|TRBJ1-1
CSAPLSGGTEAFF
TGCAGTGCACCTCTCAGTGGCGGCACTGAAGCTTTCTTT
>.|.|TRBV28|TRBJ2-6
CASDVGSSSGANVLTF
TGTGCCAGCGACGTGGGCTCCAGCTCTGGGGCCAACGTCCTGACTTTC
>.|.|TRBV7-6|TRBJ2-2
CASSSSTGPGELFF
TGTGCCAGCAGCTCTTCGACAGGCCCCGGGGAGCTGTTTTTT
>TRBD1|few|TRBV7-2|TRBJ1-1
CASTHGGIPGQLGEAFF
TGTGCCAGCACCCACGGGGGTATACCGGGACAGCTGGGTGAAGCTTTCTTT
>.|.|TRBV3-1|TRBJ1-6
CASSQDGRSPLHF
TGTGCCAGCAGCCAAGATGGTCGTTCACCCCTCCACTTT